Shown below are 2 T cell receptor beta chains from a single sample sequenced in a study of cytomegalovirus exposure and HLA in healthy donors. 60 Vbeta and 13 Jbeta primers were used in PCR. The data were produced by immunoSEQ multiplex PCR, yet TCRdb's version contains in-frame clones alone and is incomplete. The sample has roughly 170,000 clones, 80% seen once; the top ten hold 6% to 7.5%. Sequencing was carried out using PBMCs. These receptors came from a man aged 25 to 45 in good health and CMV-seropositive.

This clone was counted only a few times. The chain carries TRBV5-4 and TRBJ1-1, with D perhaps TRBD1 (5 bases). The CDR3 loop spans 16 amino acids. Trimming shortened V by 0 bases and J by 1 base, and 13 bases separated the two germline ends. From germline, CDR1 is SGHNT and CDR2 YYREEE (reference sequence). The DNA of the CDR3 is TGTGCCAGCAGCTTGGGACAGTCTCCTTCGAACACTGAAGCTTTCTTT. It translates to CASSLGQSPSNTEAFF.

The rearrangement links TRBV4-1 to TRBJ1-2; D possibly corresponds to TRBD1 (6 bases). This CDR3 comprises 15 residues. The V gene's germline CDR1 is MGHRA and CDR2 YSYEKL. Between the trimmed V and J ends, which lost 0 bases and 5 bases, there was a span of 13 bases. As DNA, the CDR3 is TGCGCCAGCAGCCAAGACCAGGGGAGGGGGTATGGCTACACCTTC. Residues: CASSQDQGRGYGYTF.